Presented here are 13 T cell receptor beta chains from one specimen sequenced in a study of blood T cell repertoires in COVID-19. The method was immunoSEQ multiplex PCR; TCRdb's version includes in-frame clones alone and lacks a portion of them. The profile shows 70,000 or so clones, over 70% of them singletons. Specimen: peripheral blood. The receptors here all came from a woman aged 65 to 85 with acute or convalescent COVID-19.

The chain employs TRBV30 and TRBJ1-1; perhaps TRBD1 as D (5 bases). CDR3 length: 15 amino acids. Germline CDR1 reads GTSNPN; CDR2 reads SVGIG (reference sequence). V shed 0 bases and J shed 0 bases, with 11 bases lying between them. Written as DNA, the CDR3 is TGTGCCTGGAGTGTACTGGGGGGGTTGAACACTGAAGCTTTCTTT. Translation: CAWSVLGGLNTEAFF.

The rearrangement joins TRBV6-5 to TRBJ2-7; D is possibly TRBD2 (6 bases). Germline V gene data show CDR1 as MNHEY and CDR2 as SVGAGI. This CDR3 is 11 amino acids long. V was shortened by 2 bases and J by 7 bases, with 6 bases between the two germline ends. This CDR3 reads CASSYGGEQYF. The CDR3 DNA reads TGTGCCAGCAGTTACGGGGGGGAGCAGTACTTC.

The V gene is TRBV24-1, the J gene TRBJ1-1; 7 bases are shared with TRBD1. CDR1 is KGHDR and CDR2 is SFDVKD in the germline V gene. This CDR3 has 16 amino acids. The V segment lost 4 bases and the J segment 2 bases; nucleotides outside the gene matches: 9. For the CDR3, the DNA is TGTGCCACCAGTGAGGCACAGGGGTTGGGAAACACTGAAGCTTTCTTT. This gives the protein CATSEAQGLGNTEAFF.

This clone occurred once. This rearrangement joins TRBV5-1 to TRBJ1-1, with 11 positions matching TRBD1. The CDR3 has 17 amino acids. After removal of 4 bases from V and 3 bases from J, the junction contained 11 bases not matched to a gene. Germline V gene data show CDR1 as SGHRS and CDR2 as YFSETQ. CDR3 DNA sequence: TGCGCCAGCAGCCCCAGGACAGGGGGCACCGGGGACACTGAAGCTTTCTTT. Translation gives CASSPRTGGTGDTEAFF.

The V call is TRBV4-1, the J call TRBJ1-1, with D uncertain. This CDR3 has 16 amino acids. V was cut by 3 bases and J by 1 base, with 15 bases left in between. Germline lookup yields CDR1 MGHRA and CDR2 YSYEKL. The CDR3 is CASSHFAGSGNTEAFF. In nucleotides, the CDR3 is TGCGCCAGCAGCCATTTCGCAGGATCAGGGAACACTGAAGCTTTCTTT.

The rearrangement links TRBV7-6 to TRBJ1-5; D gene unclear. Trimming stripped 1 base from V and 5 bases from J, with 12 bases between. CDR1 is SGHVS and CDR2 is FNYEAQ in the germline V gene. This CDR3 spans 15 amino acids. CDR3 sequence: CASSLGPGSYQPQHF. In nucleotides, the CDR3 is TGTGCCAGCAGCTTAGGTCCGGGATCTTATCAGCCCCAGCATTTT. The variable domain in full, with the rest retrieved from reference TRBV7-6 and TRBJ1-5, is GAGVSQSPRYKVTKRGQDVALRCDPISGHVSLYWYRQALGQGPEFLTYFNYEAQQDKSGLPNDRFSAERPEGSISTLTIQRTEQRDSAMYRCASSLGPGSYQPQHFGDGTRLSIL.

This sequence joins TRBV5-1 and TRBJ2-2, with D maybe TRBD2 (6 bases). The length of the CDR3 is 14 residues. Germline assignment: CDR1 SGHRS and CDR2 YFSETQ. The V end was cut by 4 bases, the J end by 1 base, with 8 bases between. For the CDR3, the DNA is TGCGCCAGCAGCGGGGGGATGAACACCGGGGAGCTGTTTTTT. It encodes CASSGGMNTGELFF.

The chain has TRBV7-2 and TRBJ1-5, with 9 bases lining up with TRBD1. The CDR3 is made up of 15 amino acids. V gave up 8 bases and J gave up 2 bases; unmatched junction bases: 7. The V gene's germline CDR1 is SGHTA and CDR2 FQGNSA. This CDR3 reads CASSRTGERNQPQHF. The DNA for the CDR3 is TGTGCCAGCTCACGGACAGGGGAACGCAATCAGCCCCAGCATTTT.

This chain connects TRBV7-9 to TRBJ1-2; 7 bases are shared with TRBD1. Germline CDR1 and CDR2: SEHNR and FQNEAQ (reference sequence). CDR3 length: 18 amino acids. V lost 5 bases and J lost 1; bases outside the gene matches: 16. The CDR3 DNA reads TGTGCCAGCAGCGGAACGCAGGGGGAGCATAATCTTAACTATGGCTACACCTTC. Translated, it gives CASSGTQGEHNLNYGYTF.

The chain is built from TRBV14 and TRBJ2-7, with 7 positions matching TRBD1. CDR3 size: 14 residues. V was pared by 1 base and J by 4 bases, with 4 bases of the junction left unmatched. From germline, CDR1 is SGHDN and CDR2 FVKESK. CDR3 nucleotides: TGTGCCAGCAGCCAAGCAGGGACAGCATACGAGCAGTACTTC. Amino acids: CASSQAGTAYEQYF.

The chain couples TRBV28 to TRBJ2-5; tentatively, D is TRBD1 (5 bases). The CDR3 spans 14 residues. Looked up from germline, CDR1 is MDHEN and CDR2 is SYDVKM. Trimming took 4 bases from V and 1 from J, leaving 10 bases between them. The CDR3 sequence: CASSSQEIQETQYF. In DNA form, the CDR3 reads TGTGCCAGCAGTTCACAGGAGATCCAAGAGACCCAGTACTTC.

This sequence joins TRBV5-1 and TRBJ1-1; no definite D call. The CDR3 extends over 15 amino acids. Germline V lookup: CDR1 SGHRS, CDR2 YFSETQ. V lost 0 bases, J lost 4 bases, and 13 bases lay in between. The CDR3 region is CASSLAVGASTEAFF. CDR3 in DNA: TGCGCCAGCAGCTTGGCCGTCGGAGCGAGCACTGAAGCTTTCTTT.

This clone was observed a few times. This sequence joins TRBV7-9 and TRBJ2-1; 10 bases match TRBD1. The CDR3 is made up of 18 amino acids. The trim removed 2 bases at V and 5 bases at J, leaving 12 bases unmatched. Germline loops: CDR1 SEHNR, CDR2 FQNEAQ (reference sequence). The DNA for the CDR3 is TGTGCCAGCAGCTTAAGGGGTGGGACAGGGGTTCGGGACAATGAGCAGTTCTTC. It is translated as CASSLRGGTGVRDNEQFF.